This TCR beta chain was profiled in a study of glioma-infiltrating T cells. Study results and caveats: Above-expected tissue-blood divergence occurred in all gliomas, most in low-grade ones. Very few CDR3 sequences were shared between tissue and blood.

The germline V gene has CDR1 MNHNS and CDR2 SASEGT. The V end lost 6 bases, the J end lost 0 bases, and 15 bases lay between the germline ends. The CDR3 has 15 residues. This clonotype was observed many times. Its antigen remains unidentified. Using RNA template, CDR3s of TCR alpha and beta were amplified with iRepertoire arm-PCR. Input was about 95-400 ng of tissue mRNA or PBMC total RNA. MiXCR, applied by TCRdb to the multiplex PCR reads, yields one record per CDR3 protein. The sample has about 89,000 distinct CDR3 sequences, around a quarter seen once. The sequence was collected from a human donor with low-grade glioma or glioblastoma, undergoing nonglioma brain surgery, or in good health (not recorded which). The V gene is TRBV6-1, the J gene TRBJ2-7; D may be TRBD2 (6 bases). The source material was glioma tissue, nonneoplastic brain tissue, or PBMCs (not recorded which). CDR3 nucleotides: TGTGCCAGCAGCCGGGACTTCGGGGCCTCCTACGAGCAGTACTTC. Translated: CASSRDFGASYEQYF.